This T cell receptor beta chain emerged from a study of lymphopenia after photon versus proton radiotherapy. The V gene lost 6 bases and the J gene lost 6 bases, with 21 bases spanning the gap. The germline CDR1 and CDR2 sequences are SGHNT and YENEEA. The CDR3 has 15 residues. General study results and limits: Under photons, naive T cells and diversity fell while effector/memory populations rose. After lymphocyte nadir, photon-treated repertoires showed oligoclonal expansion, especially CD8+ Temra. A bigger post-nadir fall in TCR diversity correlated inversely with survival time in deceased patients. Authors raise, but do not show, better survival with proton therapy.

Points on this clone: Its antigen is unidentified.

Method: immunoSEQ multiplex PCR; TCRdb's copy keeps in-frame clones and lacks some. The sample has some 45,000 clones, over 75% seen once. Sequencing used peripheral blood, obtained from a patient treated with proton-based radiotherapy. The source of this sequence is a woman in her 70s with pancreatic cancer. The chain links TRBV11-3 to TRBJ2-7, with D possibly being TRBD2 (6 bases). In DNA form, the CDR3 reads TGTGCCAGCAGTTGGGACTTAGGAGGGGCGGGCGAGCAGTACTTC. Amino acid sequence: CASSWDLGGAGEQYF.